The clone carrying this TCR beta chain appeared a few times. Its antigen is still unknown. The data stem from a study of cytomegalovirus exposure and HLA in healthy donors. Whole-study results and caveats: Specificity of three CMV-associated chains for CMV antigens was verified in vitro. Apparent HLA restriction characterized most CMV-associated TCR beta chains in a later analysis. Available immune exposure information was restricted to CMV serostatus only.

The PCR employed 60 Vbeta primers together with 13 Jbeta primers. The repertoire was sequenced with immunoSEQ multiplex PCR; TCRdb's copy has only in-frame clones and lacks some. The profile shows approximately 260,000 clones, around 90% of them singletons. The CDR3 consists of 13 residues. The V end was cut by 3 bases, the J end by 2 bases, with 7 bases between. Germline assignment: CDR1 MNHEY and CDR2 SVGAGI. The receptor was isolated from a girl aged 2 to 10 in good health and CMV-seronegative. The rearrangement joins TRBV6-5 to TRBJ1-1; no firm D call. Sequencing used PBMCs. CDR3 coding DNA: TGTGCCAGCAGTTATGGTACTAACACTGAAGCTTTCTTT. Translation: CASSYGTNTEAFF.